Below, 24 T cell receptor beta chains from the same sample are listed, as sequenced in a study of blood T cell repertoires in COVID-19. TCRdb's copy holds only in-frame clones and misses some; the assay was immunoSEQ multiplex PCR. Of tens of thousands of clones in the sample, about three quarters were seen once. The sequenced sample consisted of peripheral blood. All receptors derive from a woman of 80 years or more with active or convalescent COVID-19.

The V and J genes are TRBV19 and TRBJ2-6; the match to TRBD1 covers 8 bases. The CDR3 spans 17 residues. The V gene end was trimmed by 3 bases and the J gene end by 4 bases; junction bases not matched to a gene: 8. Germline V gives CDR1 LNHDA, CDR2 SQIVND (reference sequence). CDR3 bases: TGTGCCAGTAGTATTATGAGGACAGGGACCGGGGCCAACGTCCTGACTTTC. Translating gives CASSIMRTGTGANVLTF.

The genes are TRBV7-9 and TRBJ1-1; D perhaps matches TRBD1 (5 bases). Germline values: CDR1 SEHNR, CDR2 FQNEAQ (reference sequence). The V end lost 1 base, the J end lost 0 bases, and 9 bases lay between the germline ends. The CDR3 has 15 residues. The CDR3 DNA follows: TGTGCCAGCAGCTTAGTTGGACAATTGAACACTGAAGCTTTCTTT. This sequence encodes CASSLVGQLNTEAFF.

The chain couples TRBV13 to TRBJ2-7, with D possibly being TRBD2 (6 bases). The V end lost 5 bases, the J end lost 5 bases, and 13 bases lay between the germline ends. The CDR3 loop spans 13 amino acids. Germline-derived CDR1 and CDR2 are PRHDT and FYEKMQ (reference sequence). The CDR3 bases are TGTGCCAGCAGCCCGGGACTGCCTCACGAGCAGTACTTC. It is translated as CASSPGLPHEQYF.

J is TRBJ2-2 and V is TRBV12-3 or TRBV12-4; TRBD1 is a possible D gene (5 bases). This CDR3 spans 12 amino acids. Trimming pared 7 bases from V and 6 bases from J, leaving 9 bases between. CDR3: CASTPGSGELFF. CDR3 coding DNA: TGTGCCAGCACCCCAGGGTCCGGGGAGCTGTTTTTT.

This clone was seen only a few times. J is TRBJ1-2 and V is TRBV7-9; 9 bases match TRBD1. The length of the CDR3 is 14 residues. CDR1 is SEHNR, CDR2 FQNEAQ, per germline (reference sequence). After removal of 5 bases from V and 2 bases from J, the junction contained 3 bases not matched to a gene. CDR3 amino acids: CASSRTGGNYGYTF. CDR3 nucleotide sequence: TGTGCCAGCAGCCGCACAGGGGGCAACTATGGCTACACCTTC. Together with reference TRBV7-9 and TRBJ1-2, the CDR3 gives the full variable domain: DTGVSQNPRHKITKRGQNVTFRCDPISEHNRLYWYRQTLGQGPEFLTYFQNEAQLEKSRLLSDRFSAERPKGSFSTLEIQRTEQGDSAMYLCASSRTGGNYGYTFGSGTRLTVV.

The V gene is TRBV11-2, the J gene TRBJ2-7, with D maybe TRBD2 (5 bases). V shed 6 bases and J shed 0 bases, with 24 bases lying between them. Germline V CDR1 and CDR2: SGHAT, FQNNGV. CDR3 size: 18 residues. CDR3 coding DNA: TGTGCCAGCAGGGGTCGCTTGAGGGAGAGGATTAACTCCTACGAGCAGTACTTC. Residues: CASRGRLRERINSYEQYF.

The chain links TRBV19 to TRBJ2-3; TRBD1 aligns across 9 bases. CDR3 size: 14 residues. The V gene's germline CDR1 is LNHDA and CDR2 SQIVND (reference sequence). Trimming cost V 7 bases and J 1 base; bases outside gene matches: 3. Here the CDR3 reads CASKQGAGTDTQYF. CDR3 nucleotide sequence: TGTGCCAGTAAACAGGGGGCAGGCACAGATACGCAGTATTTT.

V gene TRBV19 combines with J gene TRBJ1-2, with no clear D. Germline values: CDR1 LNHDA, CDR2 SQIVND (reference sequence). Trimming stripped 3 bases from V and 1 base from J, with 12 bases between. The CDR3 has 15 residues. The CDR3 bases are TGTGCCAGTAGTATGGGAGTGGACCTTAACTATGGCTACACCTTC. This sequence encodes CASSMGVDLNYGYTF.

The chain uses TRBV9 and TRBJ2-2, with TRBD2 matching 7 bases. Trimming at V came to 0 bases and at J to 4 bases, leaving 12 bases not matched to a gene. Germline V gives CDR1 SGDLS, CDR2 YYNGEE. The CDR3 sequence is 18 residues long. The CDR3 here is CASSVVSGAGVPTGELFF. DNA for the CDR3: TGTGCCAGCAGCGTAGTCTCCGGGGCGGGGGTACCCACCGGGGAGCTGTTTTTT. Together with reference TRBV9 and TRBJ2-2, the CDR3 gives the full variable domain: DSGVTQTPKHLITATGQRVTLRCSPRSGDLSVYWYQQSLDQGLQFLIQYYNGEERAKGNILERFSAQQFPDLHSELNLSSLELGDSALYFCASSVVSGAGVPTGELFFGEGSRLTVL.

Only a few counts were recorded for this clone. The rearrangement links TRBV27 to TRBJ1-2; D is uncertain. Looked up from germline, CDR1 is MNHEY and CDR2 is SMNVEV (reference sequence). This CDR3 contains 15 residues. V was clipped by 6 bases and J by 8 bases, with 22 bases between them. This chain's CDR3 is CASSPEANTPWGYTF. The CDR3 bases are TGTGCCAGCAGCCCAGAGGCGAACACCCCTTGGGGCTACACCTTC.

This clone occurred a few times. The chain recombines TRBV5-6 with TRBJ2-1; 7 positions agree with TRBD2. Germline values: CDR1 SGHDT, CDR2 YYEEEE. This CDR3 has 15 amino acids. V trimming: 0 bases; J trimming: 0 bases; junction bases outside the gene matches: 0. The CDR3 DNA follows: TGTGCCAGCAGCTTGGGACTAGCCTCCTACAATGAGCAGTTCTTC. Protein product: CASSLGLASYNEQFF.

DNA of the CDR3: TGTGCCAGCAGTGACTCAGACTTCACAGATACGCAGTATTTT. It encodes CASSDSDFTDTQYF. The chain carries TRBV2 and TRBJ2-3, with D uncertain. V lost 3 bases to trimming and J lost 2 bases, with 9 bases between them. This CDR3 is built from 14 residues. CDR1 is SNHLY and CDR2 is FYNNEI in the germline V gene.

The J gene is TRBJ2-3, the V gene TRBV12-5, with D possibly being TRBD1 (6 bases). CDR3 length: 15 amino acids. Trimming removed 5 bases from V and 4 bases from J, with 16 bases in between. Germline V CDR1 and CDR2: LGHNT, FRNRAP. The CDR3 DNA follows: TGTGCTAGTGGTCCCGGACAGCAGTTTGCAGATACGCAGTATTTT. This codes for CASGPGQQFADTQYF.

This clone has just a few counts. The chain's CDR3 is CASSQESGRNTEAFF. The CDR3 bases are TGCGCCAGCAGCCAAGAATCGGGGAGGAACACTGAAGCTTTCTTT. This rearrangement joins TRBV4-3 to TRBJ1-1; D not certain. Germline loops: CDR1 LGHNA, CDR2 YSLEER. V lost 0 bases and J lost 1, with 9 bases in between. The CDR3 extends over 15 amino acids.

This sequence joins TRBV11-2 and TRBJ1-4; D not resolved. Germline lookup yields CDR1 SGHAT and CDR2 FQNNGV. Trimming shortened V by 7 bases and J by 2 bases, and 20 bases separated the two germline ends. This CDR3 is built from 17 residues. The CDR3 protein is CASTRTGRASTNEKLFF. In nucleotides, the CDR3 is TGTGCCAGCACCCGAACCGGGCGGGCGTCGACTAATGAAAAACTGTTTTTT.

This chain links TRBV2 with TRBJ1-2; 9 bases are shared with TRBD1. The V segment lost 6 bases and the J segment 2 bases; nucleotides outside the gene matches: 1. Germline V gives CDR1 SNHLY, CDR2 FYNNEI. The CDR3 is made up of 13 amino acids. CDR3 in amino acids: CASRDRGNYGYTF. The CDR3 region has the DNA TGTGCCAGCAGGGACAGGGGAAACTATGGCTACACCTTC.

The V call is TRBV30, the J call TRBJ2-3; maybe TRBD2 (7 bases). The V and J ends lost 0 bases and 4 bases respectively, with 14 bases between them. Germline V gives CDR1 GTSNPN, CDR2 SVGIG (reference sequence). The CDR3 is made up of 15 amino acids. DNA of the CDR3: TGTGCCTGGAGTGTACGGAGGGGGGGTGCAGATACGCAGTATTTT. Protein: CAWSVRRGGADTQYF.

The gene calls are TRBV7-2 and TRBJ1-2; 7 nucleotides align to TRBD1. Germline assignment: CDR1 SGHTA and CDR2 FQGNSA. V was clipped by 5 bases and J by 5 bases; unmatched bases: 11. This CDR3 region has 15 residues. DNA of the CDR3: TGTGCCAGCAGCAGGGGGACAGCGGAAAGTTATGGCTACACCTTC. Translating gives CASSRGTAESYGYTF. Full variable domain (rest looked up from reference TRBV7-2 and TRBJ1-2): GAGVSQSPSNKVTEKGKDVELRCDPISGHTALYWYRQSLGQGLEFLIYFQGNSAPDKSGLPSDRFSAERTGGSVSTLTIQRTQQEDSAVYLCASSRGTAESYGYTFGSGTRLTVV.

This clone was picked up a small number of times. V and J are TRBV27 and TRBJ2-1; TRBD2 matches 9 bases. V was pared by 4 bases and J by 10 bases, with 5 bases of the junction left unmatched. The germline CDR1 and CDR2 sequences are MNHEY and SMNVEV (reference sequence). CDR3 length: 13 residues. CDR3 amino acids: CASSSRGGGEQFF. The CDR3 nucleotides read TGTGCCAGCAGTTCGCGGGGGGGCGGGGAGCAGTTCTTC.

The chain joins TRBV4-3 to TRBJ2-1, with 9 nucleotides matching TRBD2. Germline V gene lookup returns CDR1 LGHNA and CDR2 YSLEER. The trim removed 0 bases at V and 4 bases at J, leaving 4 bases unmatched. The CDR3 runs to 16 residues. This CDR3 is CASSQDRRGGYNEQFF. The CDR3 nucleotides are TGCGCCAGCAGCCAAGATAGGCGGGGGGGGTACAATGAGCAGTTCTTC.

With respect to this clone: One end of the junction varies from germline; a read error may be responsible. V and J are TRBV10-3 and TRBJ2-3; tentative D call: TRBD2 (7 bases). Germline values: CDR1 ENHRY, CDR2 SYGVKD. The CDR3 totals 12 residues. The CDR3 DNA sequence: TGTGCCATCAGTGAATCGGGGGGCCAGTCGGATTTT. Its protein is CAISESGGQSDF.

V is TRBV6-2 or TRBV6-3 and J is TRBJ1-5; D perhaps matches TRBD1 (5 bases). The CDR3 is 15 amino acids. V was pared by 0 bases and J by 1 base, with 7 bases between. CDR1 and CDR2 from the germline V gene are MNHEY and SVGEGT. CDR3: CASSYSGGSNQPQHF. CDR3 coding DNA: TGTGCCAGCAGTTACTCGGGGGGGAGCAATCAGCCCCAGCATTTT.

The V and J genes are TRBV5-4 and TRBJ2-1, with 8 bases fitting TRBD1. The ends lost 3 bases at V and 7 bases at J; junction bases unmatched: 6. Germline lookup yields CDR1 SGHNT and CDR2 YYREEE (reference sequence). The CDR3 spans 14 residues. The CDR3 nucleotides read TGTGCCAGCAGCTCGGGGGACAGGAGAAATGAGCAGTTCTTC. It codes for CASSSGDRRNEQFF.

The CDR3 loop reads CASSFDKTVPMYEQYF. In nucleotides, the CDR3 is TGCGCCAGCAGCTTCGATAAGACAGTCCCCATGTACGAGCAGTACTTC. The rearrangement joins TRBV5-1 to TRBJ2-7; a possible D gene is TRBD1 (5 bases). The CDR3 totals 16 residues. Trimming cost V 2 bases and J 4 bases, with 19 bases left between them. The germline gives CDR1 SGHRS, CDR2 YFSETQ.